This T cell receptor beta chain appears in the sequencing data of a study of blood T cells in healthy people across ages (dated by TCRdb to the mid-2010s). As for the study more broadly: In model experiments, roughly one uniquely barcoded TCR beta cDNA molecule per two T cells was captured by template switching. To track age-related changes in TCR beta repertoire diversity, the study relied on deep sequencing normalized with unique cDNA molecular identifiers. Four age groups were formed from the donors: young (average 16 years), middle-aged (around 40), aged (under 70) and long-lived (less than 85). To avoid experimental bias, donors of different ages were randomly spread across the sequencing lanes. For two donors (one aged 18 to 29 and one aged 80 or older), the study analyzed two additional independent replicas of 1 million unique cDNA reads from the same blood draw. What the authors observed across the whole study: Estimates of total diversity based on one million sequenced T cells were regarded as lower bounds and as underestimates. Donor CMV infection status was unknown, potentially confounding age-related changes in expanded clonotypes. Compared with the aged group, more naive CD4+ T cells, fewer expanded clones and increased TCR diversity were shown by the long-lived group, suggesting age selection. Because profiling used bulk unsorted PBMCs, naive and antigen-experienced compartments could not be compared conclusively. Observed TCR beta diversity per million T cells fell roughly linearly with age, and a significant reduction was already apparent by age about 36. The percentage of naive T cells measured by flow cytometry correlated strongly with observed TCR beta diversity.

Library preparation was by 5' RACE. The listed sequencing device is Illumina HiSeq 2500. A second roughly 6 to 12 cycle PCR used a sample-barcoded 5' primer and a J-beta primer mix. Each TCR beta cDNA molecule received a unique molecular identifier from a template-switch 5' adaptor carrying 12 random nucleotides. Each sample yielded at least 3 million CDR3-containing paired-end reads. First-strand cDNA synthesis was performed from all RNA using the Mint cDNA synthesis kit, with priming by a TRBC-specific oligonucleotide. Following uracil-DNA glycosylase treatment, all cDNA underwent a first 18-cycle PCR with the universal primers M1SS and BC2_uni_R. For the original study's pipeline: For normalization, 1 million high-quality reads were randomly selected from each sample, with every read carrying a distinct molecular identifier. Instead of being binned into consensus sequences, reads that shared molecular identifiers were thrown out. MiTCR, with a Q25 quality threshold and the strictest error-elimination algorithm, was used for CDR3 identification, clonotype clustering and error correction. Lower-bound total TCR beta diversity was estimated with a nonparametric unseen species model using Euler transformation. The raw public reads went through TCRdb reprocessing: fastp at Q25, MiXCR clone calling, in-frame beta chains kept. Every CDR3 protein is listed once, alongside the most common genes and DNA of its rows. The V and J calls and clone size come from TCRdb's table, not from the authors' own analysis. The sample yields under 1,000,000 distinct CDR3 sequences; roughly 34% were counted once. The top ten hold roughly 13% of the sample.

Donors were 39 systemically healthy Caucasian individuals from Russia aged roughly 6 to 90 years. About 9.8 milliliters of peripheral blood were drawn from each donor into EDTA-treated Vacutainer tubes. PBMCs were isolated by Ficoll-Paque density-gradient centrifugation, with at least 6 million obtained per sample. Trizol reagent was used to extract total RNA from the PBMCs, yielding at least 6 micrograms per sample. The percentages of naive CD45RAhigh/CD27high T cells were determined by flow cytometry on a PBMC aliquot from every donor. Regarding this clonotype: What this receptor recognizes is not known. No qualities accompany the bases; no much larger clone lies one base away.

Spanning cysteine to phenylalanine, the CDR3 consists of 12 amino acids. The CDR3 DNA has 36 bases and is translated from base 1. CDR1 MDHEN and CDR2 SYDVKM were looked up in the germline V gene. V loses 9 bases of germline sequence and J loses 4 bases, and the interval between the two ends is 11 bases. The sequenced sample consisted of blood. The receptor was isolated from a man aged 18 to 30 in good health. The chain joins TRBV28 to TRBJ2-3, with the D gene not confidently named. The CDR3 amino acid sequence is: CASVDPADTQYF. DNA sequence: TGTGCCAGTGTCGACCCAGCAGATACGCAGTATTTT.